Below, 3 T cell receptor beta chains from the same sample are listed, as sequenced in a study of chemoradiotherapy in HPV16-positive cancers. The repertoire was sequenced with immunoSEQ multiplex PCR; TCRdb's copy has only in-frame clones and lacks some. The repertoire holds over 10,000 clones, more than 50% seen once, with around 19% in the top ten. This sample was taken from a patient who underwent chemoradiotherapy. These receptors were taken from a human donor with HPV-associated anogenital cancer.

This clone was seen a few times. This sequence joins TRBV5-1 and TRBJ2-5; D is possibly TRBD1 (6 bases). The CDR3 sequence is 14 residues long. Germline V gene sequence: CDR1 SGHRS, CDR2 YFSETQ. V lost 3 bases and J lost 1, with 10 bases in between. In DNA form, the CDR3 reads TGCGCCAGCAGCTCGGGACAATTCCAAGAGACCCAGTACTTC. This codes for CASSSGQFQETQYF.

The chain uses TRBV5-1 and TRBJ2-5; 7 bases are shared with TRBD2. V dropped 2 bases and J dropped 7; count of bases not matched to a gene: 8. This CDR3 is 14 amino acids long. The germline gives CDR1 SGHRS, CDR2 YFSETQ. CDR3 sequence reads: CASSFSGTTGTQYF. DNA of the CDR3: TGCGCCAGCAGCTTTTCCGGGACTACGGGGACCCAGTACTTC.

This CDR3 reads CASGFSGTSAEAFF. In nucleotides, the CDR3 is TGTGCTAGTGGTTTTTCAGGGACGAGCGCTGAAGCTTTCTTT. V and J are TRBV12-5 and TRBJ1-1; the D gene is possibly TRBD1 (5 bases). Germline CDR1 LGHNT, CDR2 FRNRAP. The V end lost 3 bases, the J end lost 6 bases, and 14 bases lay between the germline ends. This CDR3 is built from 14 residues.